This T cell receptor (beta chain) was found in a study of blood T cell repertoires in COVID-19. This table comes from immunoSEQ multiplex PCR, and its TCRdb copy is limited to in-frame clones, with some not included. The table shows roughly 200,000 clones, with 85% to 90% occurring only once. Germline V gives CDR1 SGHNT, CDR2 YYREEE (reference sequence). The CDR3 contains 14 residues. V was trimmed by 3 bases and J by 7 bases, leaving 15 bases between them. The chain couples TRBV5-4 to TRBJ2-3; TRBD2 might be the D (6 bases). The sequence came from a woman between 18 and 29 years old who had recovered from COVID-19. Sequenced material: peripheral blood. As DNA, the CDR3 is TGTGCCAGCAGCTCCGCGGGTGGGAGGAATACGCAGTATTTT. This sequence encodes CASSSAGGRNTQYF.